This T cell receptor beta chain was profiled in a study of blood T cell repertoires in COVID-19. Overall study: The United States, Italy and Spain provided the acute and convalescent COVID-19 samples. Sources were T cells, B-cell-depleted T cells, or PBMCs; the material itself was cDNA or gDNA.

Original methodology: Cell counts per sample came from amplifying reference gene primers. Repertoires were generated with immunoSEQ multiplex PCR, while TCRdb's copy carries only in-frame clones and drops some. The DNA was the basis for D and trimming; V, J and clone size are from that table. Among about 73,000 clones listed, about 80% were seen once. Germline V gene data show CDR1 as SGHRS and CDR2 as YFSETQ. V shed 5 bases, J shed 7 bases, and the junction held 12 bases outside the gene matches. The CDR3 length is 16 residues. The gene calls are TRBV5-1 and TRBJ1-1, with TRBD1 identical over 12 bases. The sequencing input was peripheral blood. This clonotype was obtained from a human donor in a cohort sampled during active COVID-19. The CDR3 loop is CASRPGTGGFGVEAFF. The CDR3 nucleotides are TGCGCCAGCAGGCCGGGGACAGGGGGCTTCGGGGTTGAAGCTTTCTTT.